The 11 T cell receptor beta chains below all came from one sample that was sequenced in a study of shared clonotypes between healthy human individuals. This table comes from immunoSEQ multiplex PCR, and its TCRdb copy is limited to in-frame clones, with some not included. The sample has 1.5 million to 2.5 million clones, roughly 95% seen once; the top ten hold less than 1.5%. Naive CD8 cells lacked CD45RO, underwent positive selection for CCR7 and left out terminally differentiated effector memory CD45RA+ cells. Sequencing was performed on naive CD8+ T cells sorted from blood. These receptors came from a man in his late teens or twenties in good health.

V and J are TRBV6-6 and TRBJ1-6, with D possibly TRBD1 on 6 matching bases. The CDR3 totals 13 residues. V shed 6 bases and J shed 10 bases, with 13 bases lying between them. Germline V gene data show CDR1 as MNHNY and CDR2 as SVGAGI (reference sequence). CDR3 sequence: CASSPGVGSPLHF. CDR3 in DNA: TGTGCCAGCAGCCCAGGGGTTGGGTCACCCCTCCACTTT.

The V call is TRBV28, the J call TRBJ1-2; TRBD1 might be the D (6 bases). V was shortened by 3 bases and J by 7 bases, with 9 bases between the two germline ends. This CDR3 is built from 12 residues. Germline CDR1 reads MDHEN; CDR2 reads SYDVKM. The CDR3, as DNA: TGTGCCAGCAGTTTGGGGGCGGGTGGCTACACCTTC. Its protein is CASSLGAGGYTF.

The DNA of the CDR3 is TGTGCCAGCAGTTACGACTCCAACTACGAGCAGTACTTC. The encoded protein is CASSYDSNYEQYF. This sequence joins TRBV6-5 and TRBJ2-7; D ambiguous. CDR1 is MNHEY and CDR2 is SVGAGI in the germline V gene. Trimming shortened V by 2 bases and J by 3 bases, and 8 bases separated the two germline ends. This CDR3 spans 13 amino acids.

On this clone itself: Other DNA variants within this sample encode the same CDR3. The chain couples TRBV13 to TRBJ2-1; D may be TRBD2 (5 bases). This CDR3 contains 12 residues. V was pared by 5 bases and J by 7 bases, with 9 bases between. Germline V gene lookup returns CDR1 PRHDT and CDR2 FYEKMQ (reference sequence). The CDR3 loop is CASSLAGNEQFF. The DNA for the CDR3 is TGTGCCAGCAGCCTTGCGGGTAATGAGCAGTTCTTC. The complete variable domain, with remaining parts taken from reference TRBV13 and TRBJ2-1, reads AAGVIQSPRHLIKEKRETATLKCYPIPRHDTVYWYQQGPGQDPQFLISFYEKMQSDKGSIPDRFSAQQFSDYHSELNMSSLELGDSALYFCASSLAGNEQFFGPGTRLTVL.

Written as DNA, the CDR3 is TGTGCCAGCAGGCCATCCGGGACAGGGGGGTCTGATGAGCAGTTCTTC. Amino acid sequence: CASRPSGTGGSDEQFF. The rearrangement links TRBV27 to TRBJ2-1; 11 bases are shared with TRBD1. This CDR3 spans 16 amino acids. Germline values: CDR1 MNHEY, CDR2 SMNVEV (reference sequence). V lost 6 bases, J lost 8 bases, and 12 bases stayed unmatched.

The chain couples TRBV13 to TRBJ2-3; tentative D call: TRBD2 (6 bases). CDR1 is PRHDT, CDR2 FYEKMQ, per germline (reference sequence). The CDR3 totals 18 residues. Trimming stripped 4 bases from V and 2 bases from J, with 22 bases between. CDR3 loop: CASSYDRGLATNTDTQYF. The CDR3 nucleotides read TGTGCCAGCAGCTATGACCGCGGGCTAGCGACAAACACAGATACGCAGTATTTT.

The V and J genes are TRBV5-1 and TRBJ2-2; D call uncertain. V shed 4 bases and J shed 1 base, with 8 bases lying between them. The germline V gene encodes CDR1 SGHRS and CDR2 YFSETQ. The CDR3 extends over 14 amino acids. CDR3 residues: CASSLLRNTGELFF. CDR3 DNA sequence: TGCGCCAGCAGCCTACTAAGGAACACCGGGGAGCTGTTTTTT.

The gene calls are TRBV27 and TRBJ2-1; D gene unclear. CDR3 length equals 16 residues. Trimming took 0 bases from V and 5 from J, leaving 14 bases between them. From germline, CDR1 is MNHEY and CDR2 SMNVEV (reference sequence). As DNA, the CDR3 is TGTGCCAGCAGTTTATCGCTCACAGCCTCTCACAATGAGCAGTTCTTC. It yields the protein CASSLSLTASHNEQFF.

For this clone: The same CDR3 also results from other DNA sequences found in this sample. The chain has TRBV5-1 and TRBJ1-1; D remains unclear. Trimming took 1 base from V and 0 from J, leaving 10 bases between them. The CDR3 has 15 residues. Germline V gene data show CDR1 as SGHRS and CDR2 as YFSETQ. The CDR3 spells CASSLIDSLNTEAFF. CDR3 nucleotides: TGCGCCAGCAGCTTGATAGACTCACTGAACACTGAAGCTTTCTTT. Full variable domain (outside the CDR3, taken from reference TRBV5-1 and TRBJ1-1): KAGVTQTPRYLIKTRGQQVTLSCSPISGHRSVSWYQQTPGQGLQFLFEYFSETQRNKGNFPGRFSGRQFSNSRSEMNVSTLELGDSALYLCASSLIDSLNTEAFFGQGTRLTVV.

The CDR3 nucleotides are TGTGCCAGCAGCCACATACTTCAAGAGACCCAGTACTTC. Translating gives CASSHILQETQYF. The rearrangement uses TRBV7-8 and TRBJ2-5; D not resolved. Germline-derived CDR1 and CDR2 are SGHVS and FQNEAQ. V was pared by 5 bases and J by 2 bases, with 9 bases between. This CDR3 spans 13 amino acids. The full variable domain, completed using reference TRBV7-8 and TRBJ2-5, is GAGVSQSPRYKVAKRGQDVALRCDPISGHVSLFWYQQALGQGPEFLTYFQNEAQLDKSGLPSDRFFAERPEGSVSTLKIQRTQQEDSAVYLCASSHILQETQYFGPGTRLLVL.

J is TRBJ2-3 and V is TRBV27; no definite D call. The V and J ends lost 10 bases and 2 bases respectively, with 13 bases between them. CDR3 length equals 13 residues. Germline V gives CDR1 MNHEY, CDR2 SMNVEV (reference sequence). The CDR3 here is CATGESYTDTQYF. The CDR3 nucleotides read TGTGCCACCGGCGAGTCCTACACAGATACGCAGTATTTT.